This TCR beta chain was captured in a study of T-cell memory formation after mild COVID-19. CDR3 length: 15 residues. Germline values: CDR1 LNHNV, CDR2 YYDKDF (reference sequence). V was cut by 1 base and J by 5 bases, with 12 bases left in between. About this clonotype itself: Its antigen is unknown.

Whole-study results and caveats: Shrinking CD4+ clones resided mostly in CM and EM, and CD8+ ones in EMRA.

From the 5' RACE reads, TCRdb called clonotypes with MiXCR, one entry per CDR3 protein. The sample has roughly 320,000 distinct CDR3 sequences; around 27% are singletons. The V call is TRBV15, the J call TRBJ2-1; TRBD1 or TRBD2 may be the D gene (5 bases each). Sequenced material: PBMCs or a T cell subset sorted from them (not recorded which). This receptor was taken from an adult woman who had mild COVID-19 (a few samples of this study predate the infection). Cell type and time point are not known. CDR3 in amino acids: CATSRGDPLHNEQFF. The CDR3 DNA reads as TGTGCCACCAGCAGAGGGGACCCGCTGCACAATGAGCAGTTCTTC.